The 6 T cell receptor beta chains below all came from one sample that was sequenced in a study of cytomegalovirus exposure and HLA in healthy donors (dated by TCRdb to between 2016 and 2019). To prepare the library, the immunoSEQ multiplex PCR assay was applied. The multiplex PCR relied on a mix of 60 forward primers for TCR Vbeta segments and 13 reverse primers for TCR Jbeta segments. TCRdb mirrors the immuneACCESS table, restricted to in-frame sequences. Some clones are absent from its copies; in checked studies, under half trace to an unresolved V gene, and the reason for the others is unknown. The sample contains around 210,000 clones, approximately 80% of them found a single time. The ten largest make up under 3% of the sample. Sequencing was done on a sample of PBMCs. The receptors were sampled from a woman aged 25 to 39 in good health and CMV-seronegative.

This chain links TRBV9 with TRBJ2-7; 10 bases match TRBD1. Germline values: CDR1 SGDLS, CDR2 YYNGEE. This CDR3 has 15 residues. V dropped 0 bases and J dropped 3; count of bases not matched to a gene: 3. The chain's CDR3 is CASSVGRTGGYEQYF. The CDR3 bases are TGTGCCAGCAGCGTAGGAAGGACAGGGGGCTACGAGCAGTACTTC.

This clone occurred once. The chain is built from TRBV5-5 and TRBJ2-1; 9 bases line up with TRBD1. Trimming took 6 bases from V and 6 from J; bases not matched to a gene: 7. Germline CDR1 is SGHKS and CDR2 is YYEKEE (reference sequence). This CDR3 contains 14 residues. The CDR3 DNA reads as TGTGCCAGCACGATTACAGGGGGCCTCAATGAGCAGTTCTTC. Its protein is CASTITGGLNEQFF.

J is TRBJ2-7 and V is TRBV28, with 11 bases identical to TRBD2. After removal of 8 bases from V and 5 bases from J, the junction contained 11 bases not matched to a gene. The germline V gene encodes CDR1 MDHEN and CDR2 SYDVKM. This CDR3 has 15 amino acids. In DNA form, the CDR3 reads TGTGCCAGCGGCTTGGTAGCGGGAGGGCCGGACGAGCAGTACTTC. This gives the protein CASGLVAGGPDEQYF.

J is TRBJ2-6 and V is TRBV30; D gene ambiguous. Trimming took 4 bases from V and 0 from J, leaving 10 bases between them. The CDR3 has 15 amino acids. In germline, CDR1 is GTSNPN, CDR2 SVGIG (reference sequence). This CDR3 reads CAWTILSSGANVLTF. CDR3 bases: TGTGCCTGGACGATATTGAGCTCTGGGGCCAACGTCCTGACTTTC.

The genes are TRBV9 and TRBJ1-1; tentative D call: TRBD1 (5 bases). The CDR3 consists of 12 residues. V lost 3 bases and J 5 bases, leaving 8 bases between the germline ends. The germline V gene encodes CDR1 SGDLS and CDR2 YYNGEE. The DNA for the CDR3 is TGTGCCAGCAGCGCGCGGGGGACTGAAGCTTTCTTT. Protein sequence: CASSARGTEAFF.

The chain employs TRBV11-3 and TRBJ2-5; 10 positions agree with TRBD1. Per germline, CDR1 SGHNT and CDR2 YENEEA. CDR3 length: 17 amino acids. With 11 bases clipped from V and 1 base from J, the junction kept 16 bases outside the gene matches. The CDR3 region is CASKRTGGESTQETQYF. The CDR3 DNA reads TGTGCCTCCAAACGGACAGGGGGGGAAAGTACCCAAGAGACCCAGTACTTC. Looking up the rest from reference TRBV11-3 and TRBJ2-5 gives the full variable domain: EAGVVQSPRYKIIEKKQPVAFWCNPISGHNTLYWYLQNLGQGPELLIRYENEEAVDDSQLPKDRFSAERLKGVDSTLKIQPAELGDSAVYLCASKRTGGESTQETQYFGPGTRLLVL.